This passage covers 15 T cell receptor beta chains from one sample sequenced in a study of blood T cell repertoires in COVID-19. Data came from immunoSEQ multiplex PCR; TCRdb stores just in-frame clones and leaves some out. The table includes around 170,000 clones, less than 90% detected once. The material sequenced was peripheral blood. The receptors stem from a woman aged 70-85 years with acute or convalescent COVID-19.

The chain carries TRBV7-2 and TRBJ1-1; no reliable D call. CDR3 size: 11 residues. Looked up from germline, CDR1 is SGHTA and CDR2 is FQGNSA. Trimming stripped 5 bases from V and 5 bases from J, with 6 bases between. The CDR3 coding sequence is TGTGCCAGCAGCCGAGATACTGAAGCTTTCTTT. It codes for CASSRDTEAFF.

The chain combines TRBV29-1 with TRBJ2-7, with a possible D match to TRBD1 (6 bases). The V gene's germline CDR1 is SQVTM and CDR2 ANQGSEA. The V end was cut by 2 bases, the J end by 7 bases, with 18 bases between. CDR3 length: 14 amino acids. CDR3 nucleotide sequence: TGCAGCGTTGAAACGGTGGGCCAAACAGGGGAGCAGTACTTC. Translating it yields CSVETVGQTGEQYF.

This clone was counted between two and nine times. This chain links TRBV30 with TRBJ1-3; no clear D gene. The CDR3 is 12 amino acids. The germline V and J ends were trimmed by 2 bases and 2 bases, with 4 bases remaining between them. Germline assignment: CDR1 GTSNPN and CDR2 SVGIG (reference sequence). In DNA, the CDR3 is TGTGCCTGGAGTATAGCTGGAAACACCATATATTTT. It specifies CAWSIAGNTIYF.

The CDR3 sequence: CASSPPLTAVTGELFF. The CDR3 DNA reads as TGTGCCAGCTCACCACCGTTGACAGCCGTCACCGGGGAGCTGTTTTTT. This sequence joins TRBV18 and TRBJ2-2; the D gene is possibly TRBD1 (5 bases). The CDR3 spans 16 residues. V was pared by 0 bases and J by 4 bases, with 12 bases between. Germline V gene sequence: CDR1 KGHSH, CDR2 LQKENI.

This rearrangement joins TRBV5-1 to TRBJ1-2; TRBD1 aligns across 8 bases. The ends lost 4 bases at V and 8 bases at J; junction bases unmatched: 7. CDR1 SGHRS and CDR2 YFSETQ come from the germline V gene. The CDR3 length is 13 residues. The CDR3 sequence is CASSVGQGGGYTF. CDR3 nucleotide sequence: TGCGCCAGCAGCGTCGGACAGGGTGGCGGCTACACCTTC.

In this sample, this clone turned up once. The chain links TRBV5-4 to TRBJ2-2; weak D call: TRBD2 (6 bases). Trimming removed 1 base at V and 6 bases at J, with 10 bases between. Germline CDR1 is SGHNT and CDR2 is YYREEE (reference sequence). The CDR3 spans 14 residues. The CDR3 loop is CASSLFGGPGELFF. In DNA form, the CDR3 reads TGTGCCAGCAGCTTGTTCGGGGGACCCGGGGAGCTGTTTTTT.

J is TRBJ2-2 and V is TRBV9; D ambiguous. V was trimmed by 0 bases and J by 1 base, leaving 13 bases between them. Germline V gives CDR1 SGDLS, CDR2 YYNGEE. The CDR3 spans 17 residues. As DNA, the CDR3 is TGTGCCAGCAGCGTAGCTTCGGTGACACAGAACACCGGGGAGCTGTTTTTT. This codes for CASSVASVTQNTGELFF.

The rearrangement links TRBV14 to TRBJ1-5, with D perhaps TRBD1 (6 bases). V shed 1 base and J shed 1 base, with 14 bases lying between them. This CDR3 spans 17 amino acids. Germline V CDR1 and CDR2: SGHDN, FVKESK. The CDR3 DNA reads TGTGCCAGCAGCCAAGGGACAGTCACGAGGAGCAATCAGCCCCAGCATTTT. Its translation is CASSQGTVTRSNQPQHF.

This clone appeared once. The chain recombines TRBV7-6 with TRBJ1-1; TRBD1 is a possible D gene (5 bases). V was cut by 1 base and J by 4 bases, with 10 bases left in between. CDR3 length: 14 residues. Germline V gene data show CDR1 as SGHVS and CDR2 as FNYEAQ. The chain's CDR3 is CASSLGRVVTEAFF. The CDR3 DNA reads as TGTGCCAGCAGCTTAGGCAGGGTGGTCACTGAAGCTTTCTTT.

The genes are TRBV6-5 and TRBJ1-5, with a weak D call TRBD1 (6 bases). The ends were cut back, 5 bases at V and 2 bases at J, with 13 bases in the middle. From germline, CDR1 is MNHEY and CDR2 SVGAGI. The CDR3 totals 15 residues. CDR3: CASSPRPGGNQPQHF. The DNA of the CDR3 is TGTGCCAGCAGTCCCCGGCCAGGGGGCAATCAGCCCCAGCATTTT.

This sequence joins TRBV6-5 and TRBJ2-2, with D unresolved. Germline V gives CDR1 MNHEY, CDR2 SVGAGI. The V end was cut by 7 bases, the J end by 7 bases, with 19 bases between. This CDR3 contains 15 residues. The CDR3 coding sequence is TGTGCCAGCAAGGATCACAGATCCCTTCACGGGGAGCTGTTTTTT. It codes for CASKDHRSLHGELFF.

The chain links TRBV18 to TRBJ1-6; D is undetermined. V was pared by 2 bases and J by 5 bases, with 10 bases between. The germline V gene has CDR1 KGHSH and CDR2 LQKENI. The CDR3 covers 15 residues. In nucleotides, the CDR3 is TGTGCCAGCTCACCATTCCCAGGCGATAATTCACCCCTCCACTTT. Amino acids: CASSPFPGDNSPLHF.

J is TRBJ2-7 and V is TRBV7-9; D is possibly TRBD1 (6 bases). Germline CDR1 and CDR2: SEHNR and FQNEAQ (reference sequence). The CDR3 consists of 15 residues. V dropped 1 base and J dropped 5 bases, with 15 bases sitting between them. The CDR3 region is CASSLVQGGRNEQYF. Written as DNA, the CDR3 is TGTGCCAGCAGCTTAGTACAGGGTGGTCGGAACGAGCAGTACTTC.

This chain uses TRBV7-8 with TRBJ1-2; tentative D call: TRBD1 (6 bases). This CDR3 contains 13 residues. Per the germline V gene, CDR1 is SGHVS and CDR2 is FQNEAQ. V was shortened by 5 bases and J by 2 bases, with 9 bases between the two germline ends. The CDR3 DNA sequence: TGTGCCAGCAGCACAGACAGGAACTATGGCTACACCTTC. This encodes CASSTDRNYGYTF.

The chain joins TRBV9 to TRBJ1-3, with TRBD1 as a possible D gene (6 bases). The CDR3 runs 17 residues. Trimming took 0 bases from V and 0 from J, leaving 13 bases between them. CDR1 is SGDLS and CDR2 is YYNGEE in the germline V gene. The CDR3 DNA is TGTGCCAGCAGCGTAGCTGGGGGCAGCCACTCTGGAAACACCATATATTTT. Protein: CASSVAGGSHSGNTIYF.